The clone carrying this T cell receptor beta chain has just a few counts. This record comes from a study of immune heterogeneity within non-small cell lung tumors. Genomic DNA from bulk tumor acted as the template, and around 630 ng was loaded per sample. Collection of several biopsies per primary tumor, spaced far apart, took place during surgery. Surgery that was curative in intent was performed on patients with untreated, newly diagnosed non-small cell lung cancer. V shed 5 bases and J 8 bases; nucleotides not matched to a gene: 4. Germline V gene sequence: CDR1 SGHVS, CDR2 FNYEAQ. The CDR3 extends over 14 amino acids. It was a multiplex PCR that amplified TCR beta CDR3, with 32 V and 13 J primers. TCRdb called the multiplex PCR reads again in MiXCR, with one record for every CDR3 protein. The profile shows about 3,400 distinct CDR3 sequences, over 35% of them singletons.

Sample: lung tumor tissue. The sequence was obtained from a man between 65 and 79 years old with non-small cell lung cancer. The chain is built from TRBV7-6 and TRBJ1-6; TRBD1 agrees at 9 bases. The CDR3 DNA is TGTGCCAGCAGCCGGGACAGGGAACATTCACCCCTCCACTTT. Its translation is CASSRDREHSPLHF.